This T cell receptor beta chain came from a study of CD8+CD57+ T cells in acquired aplastic anemia. Looking at the study overall: Yields of DNA that came from sorted CD4+ and CD8+ cells averaged approximately 3.5 ug.

CDR3 length: 11 residues. The germline V and J ends were trimmed by 5 bases and 8 bases, with 9 bases remaining between them. Profiling that covered TCR beta VDJ and CDR3 relied on genomic DNA as its template. MiXCR was run by TCRdb on the reads, yielding one entry per CDR3 protein. The sample records hundreds of thousands of distinct CDR3 sequences, 60% to 80% being singletons. In its sample, this clonotype was seen many times. The chain employs TRBV12-3 or TRBV12-4 and TRBJ1-1, with TRBD1 as a possible D gene (5 bases). The TCR was taken from a human donor in good health, serving as a control. The material sequenced was sorted CD4+, CD8+, or CD8+CD57+ T cells (not recorded which) from PBMCs. CDR3 protein: CASSVRDEAFF. CDR3 nucleotides: TGTGCCAGCAGTGTCCGGGACGAAGCTTTCTTT.